This TCR beta chain is from a study of cytomegalovirus exposure and HLA in healthy donors. Study-wide results and limits: A later analysis by the authors found several of the most significant clusters apparently linked to common viral pathogens.

Researchers ran the PCR with 60 Vbeta and 13 Jbeta primers. The method was immunoSEQ multiplex PCR; TCRdb's version includes in-frame clones alone and lacks a portion of them. The sample has under 150,000 clones; around 84% are singletons. This clone was seen more than once but under ten times. The target antigen is unknown. CDR1 SEHNR and CDR2 FQNEAQ come from the germline V gene (reference sequence). The CDR3 totals 15 residues. V lost 5 bases to trimming and J lost 0 bases; unmatched junction nucleotides: 5. Sequencing used PBMCs. The rearrangement joins TRBV7-9 to TRBJ2-3, with TRBD1 identical over 7 bases. This receptor was obtained from a man in his forties in good health and CMV-seropositive. The CDR3 loop is CASSALRGSTDTQYF. The CDR3 coding sequence is TGTGCCAGCAGCGCCCTCAGGGGGAGCACAGATACGCAGTATTTT.